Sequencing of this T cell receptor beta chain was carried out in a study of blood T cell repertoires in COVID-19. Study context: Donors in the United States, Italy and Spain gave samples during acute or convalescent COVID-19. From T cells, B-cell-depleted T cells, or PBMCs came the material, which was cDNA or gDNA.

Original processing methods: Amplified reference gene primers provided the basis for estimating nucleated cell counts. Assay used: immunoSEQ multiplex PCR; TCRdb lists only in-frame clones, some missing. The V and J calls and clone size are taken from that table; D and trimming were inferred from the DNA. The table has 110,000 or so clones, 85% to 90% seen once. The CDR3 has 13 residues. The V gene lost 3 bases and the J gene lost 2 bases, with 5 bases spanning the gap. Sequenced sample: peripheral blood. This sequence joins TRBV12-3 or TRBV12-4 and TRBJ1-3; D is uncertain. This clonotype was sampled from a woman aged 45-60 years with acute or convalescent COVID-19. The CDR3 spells CASSLAAGNTIYF. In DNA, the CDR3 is TGTGCCAGCAGTTTGGCAGCTGGAAACACCATATATTTT.